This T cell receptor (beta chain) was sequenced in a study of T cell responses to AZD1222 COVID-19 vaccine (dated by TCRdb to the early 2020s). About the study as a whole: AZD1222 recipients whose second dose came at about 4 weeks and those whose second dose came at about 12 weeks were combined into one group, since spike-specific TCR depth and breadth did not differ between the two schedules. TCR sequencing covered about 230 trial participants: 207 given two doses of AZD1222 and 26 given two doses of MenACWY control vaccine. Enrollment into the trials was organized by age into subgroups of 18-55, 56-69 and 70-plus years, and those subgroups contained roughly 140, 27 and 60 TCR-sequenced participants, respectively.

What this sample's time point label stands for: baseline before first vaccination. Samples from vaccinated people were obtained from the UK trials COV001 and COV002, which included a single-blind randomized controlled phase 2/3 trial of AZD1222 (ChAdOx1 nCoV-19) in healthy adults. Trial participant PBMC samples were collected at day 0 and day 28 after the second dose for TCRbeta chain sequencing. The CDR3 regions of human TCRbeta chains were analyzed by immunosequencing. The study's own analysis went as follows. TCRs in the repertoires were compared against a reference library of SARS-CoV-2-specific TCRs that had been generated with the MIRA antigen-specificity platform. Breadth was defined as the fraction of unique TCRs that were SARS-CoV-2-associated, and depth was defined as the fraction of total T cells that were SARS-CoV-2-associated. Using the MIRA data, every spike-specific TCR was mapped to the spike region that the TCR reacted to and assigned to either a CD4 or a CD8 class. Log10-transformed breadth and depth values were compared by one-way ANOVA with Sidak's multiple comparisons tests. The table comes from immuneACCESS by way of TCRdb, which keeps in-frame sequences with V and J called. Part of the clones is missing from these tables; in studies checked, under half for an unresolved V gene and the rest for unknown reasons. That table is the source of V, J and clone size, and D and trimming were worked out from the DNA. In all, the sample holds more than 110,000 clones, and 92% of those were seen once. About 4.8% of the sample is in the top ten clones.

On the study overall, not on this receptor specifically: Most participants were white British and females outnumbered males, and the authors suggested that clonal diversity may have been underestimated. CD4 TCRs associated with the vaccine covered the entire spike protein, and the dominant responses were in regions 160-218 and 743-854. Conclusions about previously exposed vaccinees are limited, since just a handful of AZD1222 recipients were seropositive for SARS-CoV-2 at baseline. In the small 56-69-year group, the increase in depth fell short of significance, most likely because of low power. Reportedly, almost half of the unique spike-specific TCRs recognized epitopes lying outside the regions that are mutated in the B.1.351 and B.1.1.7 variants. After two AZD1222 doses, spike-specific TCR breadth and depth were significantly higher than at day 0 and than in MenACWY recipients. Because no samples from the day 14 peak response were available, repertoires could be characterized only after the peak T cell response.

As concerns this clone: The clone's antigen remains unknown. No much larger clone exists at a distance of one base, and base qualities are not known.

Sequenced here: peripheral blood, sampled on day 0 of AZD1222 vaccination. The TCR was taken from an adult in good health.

CDR3 reads: CASSLDRGNEKLFF. Here is the DNA: TGTGCCAGCAGCTTGGACAGGGGAAATGAAAAACTGTTTTTT. In this chain, TRBV7-9 is recombined with TRBJ1-4, with 9 bases in between that match TRBD1. Looking up the germline V gene (reference sequence) yields CDR1 SEHNR and CDR2 FQNEAQ. Trimmed from V: 3 bases; trimmed from J: 5 bases; junction bases lacking a gene match: 1. Taken from cysteine to phenylalanine, the CDR3 has 14 residues. Of all the DNA, just the CDR3 is kept, 42 bases in frame from base 1. When the CDR3 is completed using the reference TRBV7-9 and TRBJ1-4 genes on either side, the full variable domain is DTGVSQNPRHKITKRGQNVTFRCDPISEHNRLYWYRQTLGQGPEFLTYFQNEAQLEKSRLLSDRFSAERPKGSFSTLEIQRTEQGDSAMYLCASSLDRGNEKLFFGSGTQLSVL.